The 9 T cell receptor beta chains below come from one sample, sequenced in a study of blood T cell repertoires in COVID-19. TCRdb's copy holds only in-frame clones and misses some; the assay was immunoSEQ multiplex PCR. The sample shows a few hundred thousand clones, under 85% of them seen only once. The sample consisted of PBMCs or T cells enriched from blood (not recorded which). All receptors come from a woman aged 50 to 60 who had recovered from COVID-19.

The CDR3 region has the DNA TGTGCCTGGAGACGAGGCGCGATGCTGGGGAACACTGAAGCTTTCTTT. This codes for CAWRRGAMLGNTEAFF. The V call is TRBV30, the J call TRBJ1-1; D is unclear. The germline V gene has CDR1 GTSNPN and CDR2 SVGIG (reference sequence). CDR3 length: 16 amino acids. The ends were cut back, 3 bases at V and 1 base at J, with 18 bases in the middle.

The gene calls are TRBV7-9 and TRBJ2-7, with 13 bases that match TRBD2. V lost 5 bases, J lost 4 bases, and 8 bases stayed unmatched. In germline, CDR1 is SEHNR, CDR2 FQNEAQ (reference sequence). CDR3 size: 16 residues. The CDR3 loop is CASSTGLAGDVYEQYF. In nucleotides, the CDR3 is TGTGCCAGCAGCACCGGACTAGCGGGAGATGTTTACGAGCAGTACTTC. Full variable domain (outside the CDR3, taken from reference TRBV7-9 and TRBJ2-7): DTGVSQNPRHKITKRGQNVTFRCDPISEHNRLYWYRQTLGQGPEFLTYFQNEAQLEKSRLLSDRFSAERPKGSFSTLEIQRTEQGDSAMYLCASSTGLAGDVYEQYFGPGTRLTVT.

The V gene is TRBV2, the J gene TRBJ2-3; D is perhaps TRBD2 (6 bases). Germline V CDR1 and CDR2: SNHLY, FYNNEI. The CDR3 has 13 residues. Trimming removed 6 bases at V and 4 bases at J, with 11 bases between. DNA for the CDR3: TGTGCCAGCAGGACTAGACGGGCAGATACGCAGTATTTT. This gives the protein CASRTRRADTQYF.

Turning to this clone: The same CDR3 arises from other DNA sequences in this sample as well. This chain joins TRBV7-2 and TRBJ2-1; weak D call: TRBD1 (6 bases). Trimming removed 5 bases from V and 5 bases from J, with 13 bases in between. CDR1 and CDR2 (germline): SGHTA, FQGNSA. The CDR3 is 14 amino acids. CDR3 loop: CASSPRTANNEQFF. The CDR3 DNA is TGTGCCAGCAGCCCCCGGACAGCGAACAATGAGCAGTTCTTC.

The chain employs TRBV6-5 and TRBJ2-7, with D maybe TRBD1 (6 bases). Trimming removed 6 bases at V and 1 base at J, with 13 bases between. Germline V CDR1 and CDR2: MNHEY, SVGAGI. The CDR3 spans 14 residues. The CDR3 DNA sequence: TGTGCCAGCAGATCACCCACAGGGTCCTACGAGCAGTACTTC. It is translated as CASRSPTGSYEQYF.

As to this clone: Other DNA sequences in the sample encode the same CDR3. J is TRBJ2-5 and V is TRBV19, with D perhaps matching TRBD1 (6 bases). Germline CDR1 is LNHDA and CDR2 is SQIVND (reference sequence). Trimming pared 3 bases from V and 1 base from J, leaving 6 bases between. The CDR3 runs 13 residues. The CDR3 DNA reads TGTGCCAGTAGTATCAGGGGCCAAGAGACCCAGTACTTC. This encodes CASSIRGQETQYF.

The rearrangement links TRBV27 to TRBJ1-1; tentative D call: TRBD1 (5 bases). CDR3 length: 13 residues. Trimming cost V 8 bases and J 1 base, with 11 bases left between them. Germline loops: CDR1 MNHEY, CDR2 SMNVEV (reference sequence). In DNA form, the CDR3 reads TGTGCCAGCGGCGGACAACAGAACACTGAAGCTTTCTTT. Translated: CASGGQQNTEAFF.

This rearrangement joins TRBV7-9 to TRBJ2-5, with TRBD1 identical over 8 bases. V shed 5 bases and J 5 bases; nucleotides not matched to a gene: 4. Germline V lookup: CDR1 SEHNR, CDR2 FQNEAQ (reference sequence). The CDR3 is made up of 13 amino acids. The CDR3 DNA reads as TGTGCCAGCAGCCCCAGGGGGCCGGAGACCCAGTACTTC. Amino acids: CASSPRGPETQYF.

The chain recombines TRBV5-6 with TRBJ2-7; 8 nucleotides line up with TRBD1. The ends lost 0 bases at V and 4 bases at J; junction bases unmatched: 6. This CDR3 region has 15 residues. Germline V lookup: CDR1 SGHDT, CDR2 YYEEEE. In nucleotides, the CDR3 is TGTGCCAGCAGCTTGGTAGACAGGGGTCGGTACGAGCAGTACTTC. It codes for CASSLVDRGRYEQYF.